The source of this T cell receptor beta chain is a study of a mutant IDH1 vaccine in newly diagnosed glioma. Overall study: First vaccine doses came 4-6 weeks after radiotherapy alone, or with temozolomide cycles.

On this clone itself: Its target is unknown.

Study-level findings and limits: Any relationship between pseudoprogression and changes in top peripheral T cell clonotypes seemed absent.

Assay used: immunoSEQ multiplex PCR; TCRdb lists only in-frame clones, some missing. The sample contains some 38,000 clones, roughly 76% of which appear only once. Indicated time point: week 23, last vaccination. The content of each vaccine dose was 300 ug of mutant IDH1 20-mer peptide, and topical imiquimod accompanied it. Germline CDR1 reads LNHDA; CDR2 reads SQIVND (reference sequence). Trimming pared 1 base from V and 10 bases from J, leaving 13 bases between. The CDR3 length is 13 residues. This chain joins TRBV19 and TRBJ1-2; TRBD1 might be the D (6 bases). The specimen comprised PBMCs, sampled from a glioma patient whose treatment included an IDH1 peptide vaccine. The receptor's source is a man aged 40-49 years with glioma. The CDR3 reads CASSIVLEGDYTF. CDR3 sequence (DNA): TGTGCCAGTAGTATAGTACTCGAGGGGGACTACACCTTC.